This TCR beta chain was identified in a study of T cells in severe cutaneous drug reactions. This CDR3 has 18 amino acids. Germline CDR1 KGHDR, CDR2 SFDVKD. Libraries were made by iRepertoire multiplex PCR with TCR subtype-specific primers for bulk and single-cell sequencing. TCRdb re-called the multiplex PCR reads and catalogs CDR3 proteins one per entry, DNA excluded. This repertoire includes some 500 distinct CDR3 sequences. In terms of frequency, this clonotype is medium-sized. Its cognate antigen is unknown. Findings and caveats of the study: Carbamazepine-induced Stevens-Johnson syndrome or toxic epidermal necrolysis patients showed strongly raised TRBV12-4, 25% to 35% in blister cells and roughly 5% in PBMC.

Sequenced patients had Stevens-Johnson syndrome or toxic epidermal necrolysis caused by carbamazepine. This sequence joins TRBV24-1 and TRBJ2-1; without DNA, the TCRdb call of TRBD2 cannot be checked. The clonotype was recovered from a human donor with Stevens-Johnson syndrome, a severe cutaneous drug reaction. Specimen: PBMCs. Here the CDR3 reads CATSDTFRTSHPYNEQFF.